This TCR beta chain was profiled in a study of CD8+ T cells in alopecia areata. Findings and limits, study-wide: Scalp clonality, together with expanded CD8+ clones among the top 100, fell significantly with tofacitinib. Compared with normal scalp, lesional scalp had higher clonality and more expanded CD8+ clones.

Reverse transcription of extracted RNA yielded cDNA, which provided the sequencing template. The protocol was immunoSEQ multiplex PCR, while the TCRdb copy is restricted to in-frame clones and leaves out a portion. The data contain around 70,000 clones, about 30% of them singletons. Of note for this clone: Its antigen is undetermined.

Treatment given: oral pan-JAK inhibitor, 5-10 mg twice daily. Lesional scalp tissue (obtained by punch biopsy) and peripheral blood were collected from alopecia areata patients. CDR1 SNHLY and CDR2 FYNNEI come from the germline V gene. There are 14 residues in the CDR3. The V end was cut by 3 bases, the J end by 5 bases, with 13 bases between. V is TRBV2 and J is TRBJ2-5; D possibly uses TRBD1 or TRBD2 (6 bases each). Source: CD8+ T cells sorted from blood, taken at week 4, from a patient treated with tofacitinib. The clonotype was recovered from a human donor with alopecia areata. The CDR3 DNA sequence: TGTGCCAGCAGTGAGGGGGGCCAAGGGGAGACCCAGTACTTC. Its protein product is CASSEGGQGETQYF.